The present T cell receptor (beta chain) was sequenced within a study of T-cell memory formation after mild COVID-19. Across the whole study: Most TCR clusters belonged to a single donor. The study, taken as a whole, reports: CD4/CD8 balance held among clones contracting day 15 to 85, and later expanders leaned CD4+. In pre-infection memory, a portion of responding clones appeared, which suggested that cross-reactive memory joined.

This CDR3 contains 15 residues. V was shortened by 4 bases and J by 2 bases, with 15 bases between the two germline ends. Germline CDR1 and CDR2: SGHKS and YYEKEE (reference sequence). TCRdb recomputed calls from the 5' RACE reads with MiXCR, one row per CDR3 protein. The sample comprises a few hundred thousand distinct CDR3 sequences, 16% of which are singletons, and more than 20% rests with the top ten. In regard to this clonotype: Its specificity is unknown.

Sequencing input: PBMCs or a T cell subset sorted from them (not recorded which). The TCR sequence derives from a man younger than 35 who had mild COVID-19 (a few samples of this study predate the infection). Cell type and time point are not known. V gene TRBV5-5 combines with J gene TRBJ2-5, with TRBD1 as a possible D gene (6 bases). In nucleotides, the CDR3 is TGTGCCAGCAGCCTAAGGGGGTTCCCGCAAGAGACCCAGTACTTC. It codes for CASSLRGFPQETQYF. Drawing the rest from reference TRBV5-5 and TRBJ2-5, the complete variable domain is DAGVTQSPTHLIKTRGQQVTLRCSPISGHKSVSWYQQVLGQGPQFIFQYYEKEERGRGNFPDRFSARQFPNYSSELNVNALLLGDSALYLCASSLRGFPQETQYFGPGTRLLVL.